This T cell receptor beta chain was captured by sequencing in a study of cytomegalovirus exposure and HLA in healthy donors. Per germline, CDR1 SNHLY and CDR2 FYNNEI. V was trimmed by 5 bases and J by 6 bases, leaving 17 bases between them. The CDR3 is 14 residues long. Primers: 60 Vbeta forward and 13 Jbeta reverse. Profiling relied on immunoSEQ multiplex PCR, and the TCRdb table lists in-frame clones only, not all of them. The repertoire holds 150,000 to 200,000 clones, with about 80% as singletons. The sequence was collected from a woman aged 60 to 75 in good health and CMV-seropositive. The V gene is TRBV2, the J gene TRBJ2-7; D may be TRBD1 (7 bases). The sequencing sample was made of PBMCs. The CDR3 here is CASSLQGRFSEQYF. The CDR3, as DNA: TGTGCCAGCAGTCTACAGGGGAGGTTCAGCGAGCAGTACTTC.